This is a list of T cell receptor beta chains from one sample in a study of cytotoxic CD8 clonotypes in ibrutinib-treated CLL. Only in-frame clones appear in the TCRdb table, and some are missing; sequencing was by immunoSEQ multiplex PCR. The data show about 330,000 clones, about 64% seen once. The source was PBMCs, collected after 36 months of ibrutinib treatment. The receptors were sampled from a human donor with chronic lymphocytic leukemia. Each CDR3 is given with its conserved first and last residue. The D gene is left open where the match is weak. A clone size is listed for some rows: how often the clone was seen (once, few, many), or a class if it is expanded.

TRBD2	NA	TRBJ2-5	TRBV25-1	17	CASSPGLAGGYQETQYF	TGTGCCAGCAGCCCGGGACTAGCGGGAGGGTACCAAGAGACCCAGTACTTC
NA	NA	TRBJ1-3	TRBV16	16	CASSRDRSSSGNTIYF	TGTGCCAGCAGCCGAGACAGGTCGAGCTCTGGAAACACCATATATTTT
NA	NA	TRBJ2-2	TRBV28	15	CASSFDLANTGELFF	TGTGCCAGCAGTTTCGATCTGGCAAACACCGGGGAGCTGTTTTTT
NA	NA	TRBJ2-7	TRBV9	14	CASSVADRSYEQYF	TGTGCCAGCAGCGTAGCTGACAGATCCTACGAGCAGTACTTC
NA	NA	TRBJ1-2	TRBV28	13	CASSPIVPYGYTF	TGTGCCAGCAGCCCAATTGTTCCATACGGCTACACCTTC
NA	NA	TRBJ2-7	TRBV19	13	CASSIGRGGEQYF	TGTGCCAGTAGTATTGGCAGGGGTGGCGAGCAGTACTTC
NA	NA	TRBJ1-2	TRBV4-1	17	CASSQDLTALANYGYTF	TGCGCCAGCAGCCAAGATTTGACGGCCCTAGCTAACTATGGCTACACCTTC
NA	NA	TRBJ1-1	TRBV5-4	13	CASSLERLNEAFF	TGTGCCAGCAGCTTGGAGAGGCTCAATGAAGCTTTCTTT
NA	NA	TRBJ2-1	TRBV27	14	CASSLRYSYNEQFF	TGTGCCAGCAGTTTAAGGTATTCCTACAATGAGCAGTTCTTC
TRBD2	NA	TRBJ2-5	TRBV7-9	14	CASSLAGGQETQYF	TGTGCCAGCAGCTTAGCGGGAGGGCAAGAGACCCAGTACTTC
NA	NA	TRBJ2-1	TRBV27	13	CASSPTKVNEQFF	TGTGCCAGCAGTCCCACGAAAGTGAATGAGCAGTTCTTC
NA	NA	TRBJ2-5	TRBV7-3	13	CASSSAGAETQYF	TGTGCCAGCAGCTCTGCGGGTGCGGAGACCCAGTACTTC
NA	NA	TRBJ2-1	TRBV10-3	15	CAIRASGHAYNEQFF	TGTGCCATCAGAGCCAGTGGGCATGCCTACAATGAGCAGTTCTTC
NA	NA	TRBJ1-4	TRBV6-5	14	CASSSGLPWTKLFF	TGTGCCAGCAGTTCGGGCCTCCCATGGACGAAACTGTTTTTT
NA	NA	TRBJ2-5	TRBV5-1	14	CASSSTGRRETQYF	TGCGCCAGCAGCTCCACCGGTAGGCGGGAGACCCAGTACTTC
NA	few	TRBJ2-7	TRBV18	11	CASSPGVEQYF	TGTGCCAGCTCACCGGGAGTCGAGCAGTACTTC
NA	NA	TRBJ2-1	TRBV4-1	15	CASSQGLAQGGEQFF	TGCGCCAGCAGCCAAGGGCTAGCCCAGGGGGGTGAGCAGTTCTTC
NA	NA	TRBJ1-5	TRBV7-3	15	CASSLDGRLGQPQHF	TGTGCCAGCAGCTTAGATGGCAGGCTCGGGCAGCCCCAGCATTTT
NA	NA	TRBJ2-5	TRBV5-4	13	CASSFSGVKTQYF	TGTGCCAGCAGCTTCTCGGGAGTAAAGACCCAGTACTTC
TRBD1	NA	TRBJ1-1	TRBV6-1	14	CASSETGGNTEAFF	TGTGCCAGCAGTGAAACAGGGGGCAACACTGAAGCTTTCTTT
NA	NA	TRBJ1-1	TRBV10-2	12	CASSTPNTEAFF	TGCGCCAGCAGTACTCCGAACACTGAAGCTTTCTTT
NA	NA	TRBJ2-7	TRBV4-1	14	CASSQLWQGHEQYF	TGCGCCAGCAGCCAACTGTGGCAGGGCCACGAGCAGTACTTC
NA	NA	TRBJ2-5	TRBV13	13	CASSFSVKETQYF	TGTGCCAGCAGTTTCAGCGTGAAAGAGACCCAGTACTTC
NA	once	TRBJ1-4	TRBV6-5	14	CASSYALGDEKLFF	TGTGCCAGCAGTTACGCTCTGGGAGATGAAAAACTGTTTTTT
NA	NA	TRBJ1-2	TRBV28	12	CASSAAGYGYTF	TGTGCCAGCAGTGCCGCGGGTTATGGCTACACCTTC
NA	NA	TRBJ2-7	TRBV28	15	CASSLAGPVSYEQYF	TGTGCCAGCAGTTTAGCTGGACCCGTTTCCTACGAGCAGTACTTC
TRBD2	once	TRBJ2-2	TRBV5-3	14	CARNPSGGTGELFF	TGTGCCAGAAATCCTAGCGGGGGCACCGGGGAGCTGTTTTTT
TRBD1	NA	TRBJ2-7	TRBV18	12	CASSRTGEEQYF	TGTGCCAGCTCCCGGACAGGGGAAGAGCAGTACTTC
NA	many	TRBJ1-2	TRBV25-1	14	CASSEDSDFYGYTF	TGTGCCAGCAGCGAAGACTCAGATTTCTATGGCTACACCTTC